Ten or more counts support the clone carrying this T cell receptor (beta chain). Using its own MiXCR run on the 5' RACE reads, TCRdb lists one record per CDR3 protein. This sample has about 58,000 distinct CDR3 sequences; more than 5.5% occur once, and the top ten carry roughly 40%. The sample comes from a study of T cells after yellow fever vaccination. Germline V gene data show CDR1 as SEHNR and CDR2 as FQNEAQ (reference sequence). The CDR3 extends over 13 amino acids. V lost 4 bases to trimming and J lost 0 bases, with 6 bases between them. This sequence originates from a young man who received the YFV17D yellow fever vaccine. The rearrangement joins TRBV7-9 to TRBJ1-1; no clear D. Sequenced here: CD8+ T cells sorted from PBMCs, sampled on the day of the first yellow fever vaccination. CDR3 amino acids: CASSSTLNTEAFF. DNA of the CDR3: TGTGCCAGCAGCTCGACATTGAACACTGAAGCTTTCTTT.